Described below is a single TCR beta chain sequence and its context. The PCR used 60 Vbeta and 13 Jbeta primers. TCRdb keeps only in-frame clones here, not all; method: immunoSEQ multiplex PCR. The table includes about 130,000 clones, more than 65% detected once. With V trimmed by 0 bases and J by 10 bases, 10 bases remained unmatched. Germline assignment: CDR1 SGHRS and CDR2 YFSETQ. The CDR3 is 15 amino acids. The sample belongs to a study of cytomegalovirus exposure and HLA in healthy donors. The sequence came from a man in his forties or fifties in good health and CMV-seronegative. V is TRBV5-1 and J is TRBJ2-1, with TRBD2 matching 7 bases. The sequenced sample consisted of PBMCs. CDR3 nucleotides: TGCGCCAGCAGCTTGGTCCCAACTAGCGAGGGCGAGCAGTTCTTC. Translated: CASSLVPTSEGEQFF.